These 4 T cell receptor beta chains originate from one sample sequenced in a study (dated by TCRdb to 2016 to 2017). Libraries were built with RT-PCR. TCRdb shows the sequencer as Illumina MiSeq. TCRdb's own reprocessing of the public reads used fastp at Q25 and MiXCR and kept productive beta chains. Under each unique CDR3 protein, matching rows form one entry showing the most common genes and DNA. The sample data list 550,000 to 750,000 distinct CDR3 sequences, and 14% of these were observed just once. 3% to 4.5% of the sample belongs to the ten largest clones. Source material: memory CD4+ T cells from blood. Every receptor here comes from a female donor in good health, serving as a healthy control.

This clonotype was observed a few times. The chain has TRBV7-9 and TRBJ2-1; tentative D call: TRBD1 (5 bases). The CDR3 runs 12 residues. Germline V gene sequence: CDR1 SEHNR, CDR2 FQNEAQ (reference sequence). The V gene lost 3 bases and the J gene lost 9 bases, with 9 bases spanning the gap. The DNA for the CDR3 is TGTGCCAGCAGCTTTACAGGCGGTGAGCAGTTCTTC. It is translated as CASSFTGGEQFF.

This chain uses TRBV20-1 with TRBJ1-1, with 7 bases aligning to TRBD1. The germline V gene encodes CDR1 DFQATT and CDR2 SNEGSKA (reference sequence). V was clipped by 5 bases and J by 3 bases; unmatched bases: 6. CDR3 size: 13 residues. CDR3 bases: TGCAGTGCTCACAGGGGAGGGGACACTGAAGCTTTCTTT. Amino acid sequence: CSAHRGGDTEAFF.

This clonotype was seen at least ten times. This chain links TRBV5-1 with TRBJ2-3; D is unclear. There are 12 residues in the CDR3. Germline V gene data show CDR1 as SGHRS and CDR2 as YFSETQ. The V gene lost 4 bases and the J gene lost 2 bases, with 5 bases spanning the gap. The chain's CDR3 is CASSPYTDTQYF. The CDR3 region has the DNA TGCGCCAGCAGCCCCTACACAGATACGCAGTATTTT.

The chain uses TRBV5-6 and TRBJ1-1; 8 nucleotides agree with TRBD1. Losses at the gene ends were 6 bases for V and 4 bases for J; bases not matched to a gene: 8. Germline loops: CDR1 SGHDT, CDR2 YYEEEE. This CDR3 comprises 14 residues. This chain's CDR3 is CASIATGGGTEAFF. The DNA of the CDR3 is TGTGCCAGCATCGCTACAGGGGGTGGCACTGAAGCTTTCTTT.